Following are 9 T cell receptor beta chains from one sample sequenced in a study of blood T cell repertoires in COVID-19. Clones were sequenced by immunoSEQ multiplex PCR, and TCRdb holds only the in-frame ones, with some missing. The sample lists 380,000 or so clones, 81% occurring once. The sample was peripheral blood. The receptors stem from a human donor with acute or convalescent COVID-19. The donor label of this sample is uncertain.

The chain has TRBV6-5 and TRBJ1-2; TRBD1 might be the D (6 bases). CDR1 is MNHEY and CDR2 is SVGAGI in the germline V gene. Deletions cut 4 bases from V and 7 bases from J, with 16 bases between. The CDR3 loop spans 14 amino acids. The CDR3 nucleotides read TGTGCCAGCAGTTCCCCCAACAGGGATCCTGGCTACACCTTC. The encoded protein is CASSSPNRDPGYTF.

A single count supports this clone. V is TRBV7-7 and J is TRBJ2-5, with 7 bases aligning to TRBD1. This CDR3 is 15 amino acids long. CDR1 and CDR2 (germline): SSHAT, FNYEAQ (reference sequence). V gave up 3 bases and J gave up 4 bases; unmatched junction bases: 8. The CDR3 is CASSFRQGSRETQYF. CDR3 nucleotide sequence: TGTGCCAGCAGCTTCCGACAGGGAAGTCGAGAGACCCAGTACTTC.

This clone has more than one count but fewer than ten. J is TRBJ1-6 and V is TRBV19; D uncertain. The germline V gene encodes CDR1 LNHDA and CDR2 SQIVND (reference sequence). Trimming took 10 bases from V and 2 from J, leaving 12 bases between them. The CDR3 length is 14 residues. The CDR3 DNA sequence: TGTGCCACTGGCGGGGATCCCTATAATTCACCCCTCCACTTT. Amino acids: CATGGDPYNSPLHF.

The rearrangement uses TRBV29-1 and TRBJ2-1; the D is unclear. Germline V gene data show CDR1 as SQVTM and CDR2 as ANQGSEA. With 4 bases removed from V and 0 bases from J, the gap between germline ends came to 7 bases. The CDR3 spans 13 residues. In nucleotides, the CDR3 is TGCAGCGTTGCCCCCTCCTCCTACAATGAGCAGTTCTTC. Protein sequence: CSVAPSSYNEQFF.

V and J are TRBV30 and TRBJ1-4; TRBD1 might be the D (5 bases). Germline V lookup: CDR1 GTSNPN, CDR2 SVGIG (reference sequence). This CDR3 has 13 amino acids. V lost 5 bases and J 7 bases, leaving 14 bases between the germline ends. The CDR3 loop is CAWGRGVGEKLFF. As DNA, the CDR3 is TGTGCCTGGGGCCGGGGGGTTGGTGAAAAACTGTTTTTT.

The chain links TRBV3-1 (or the pseudogene TRBV3-2) to TRBJ2-3; D might be TRBD1 (5 bases). Trimming removed 4 bases at V and 2 bases at J, with 16 bases between. CDR3 size: 16 residues. CDR1 and CDR2 from the germline V gene are LGHDT and YNNKEL (reference sequence). For the CDR3, the DNA is TGTGCCAGCAGCCTAGTTCCCGGACATACCACAGATACGCAGTATTTT. Protein product: CASSLVPGHTTDTQYF.

The chain employs TRBV18 and TRBJ1-1; weak D call: TRBD1 (5 bases). With 3 bases removed from V and 4 bases from J, the gap between germline ends came to 15 bases. The CDR3 sequence is 15 residues long. CDR1 is KGHSH and CDR2 is LQKENI in the germline V gene. CDR3 sequence: CASSPGQGLVTEAFF. DNA of the CDR3: TGTGCCAGCTCACCTGGGCAGGGCTTGGTCACTGAAGCTTTCTTT.

This chain joins TRBV5-1 and TRBJ2-7, with no clear D. Trimming took off 0 bases at V and 1 base at J, with 14 bases between the two ends. Germline CDR1 and CDR2: SGHRS and YFSETQ. CDR3 length equals 16 residues. CDR3 residues: CASSLVGGRPSYEQYF. CDR3 coding DNA: TGCGCCAGCAGCTTGGTAGGCGGTAGACCATCCTACGAGCAGTACTTC.

The chain employs TRBV28 and TRBJ1-2; D unresolved. Trimming left V 4 bases short and J 4 bases short, with 16 bases between. CDR1 and CDR2 (germline): MDHEN, SYDVKM. This CDR3 contains 15 residues. For the CDR3, the DNA is TGTGCCAGCAGTTCCCCCGCCAGGACTTTCTATGGCTACACCTTC. As protein: CASSSPARTFYGYTF.